This T cell receptor (beta chain) emerged from a study of shared clonotypes between healthy human individuals. Study-level information: Each donor's CD8 memory used one plate, CD8 naive two, each CD4 subset three.

Whole-study results and caveats: Among several donors, roughly 5% of naive CD4 clonotypes were found in common. Although depth was large, rarefaction showed that sequencing of the sorted subsets was incomplete.

J lost 4 bases, V lost 4 bases, and 5 bases had no gene match. This CDR3 is 14 amino acids long. The germline V gene encodes CDR1 SEHNR and CDR2 FQNEAQ (reference sequence). On this clone: Its antigen is not identified. Other DNA variants within this sample encode the same CDR3.

An even split of each subset's genomic DNA across several immunoSEQ plates was performed. The data were produced by immunoSEQ multiplex PCR, yet TCRdb's version contains in-frame clones alone and is incomplete. Among 2 million to 2.5 million clones listed, about 92% were seen once. This clonotype was sampled from a man aged 18 to 29 in good health. Some clones in this sample may be carry-over from other donors' samples. Sequenced input: naive CD4+ T cells from PBMCs. Regarding subset: CD45RA+ positively selected. The chain couples TRBV7-9 to TRBJ2-5, with 8 bases that match TRBD2. CDR3 nucleotides: TGTGCCAGCAGCTCGGGACTAGAGGCAGAGACCCAGTACTTC. Protein product: CASSSGLEAETQYF.